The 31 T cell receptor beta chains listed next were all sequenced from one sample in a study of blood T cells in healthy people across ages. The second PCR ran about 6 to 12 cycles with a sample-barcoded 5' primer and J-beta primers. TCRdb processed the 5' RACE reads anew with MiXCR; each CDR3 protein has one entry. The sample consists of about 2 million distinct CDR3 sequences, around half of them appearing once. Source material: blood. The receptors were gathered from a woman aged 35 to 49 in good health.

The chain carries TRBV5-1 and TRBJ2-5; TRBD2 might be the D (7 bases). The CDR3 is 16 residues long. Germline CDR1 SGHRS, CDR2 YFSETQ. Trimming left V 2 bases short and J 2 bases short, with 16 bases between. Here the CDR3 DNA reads TGCGCCAGCAGCTTTATGAGGGGGGGGGCTCAAGAGACCCAGTACTTC. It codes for CASSFMRGGAQETQYF. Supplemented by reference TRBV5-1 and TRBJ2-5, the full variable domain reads KAGVTQTPRYLIKTRGQQVTLSCSPISGHRSVSWYQQTPGQGLQFLFEYFSETQRNKGNFPGRFSGRQFSNSRSEMNVSTLELGDSALYLCASSFMRGGAQETQYFGPGTRLLVL.

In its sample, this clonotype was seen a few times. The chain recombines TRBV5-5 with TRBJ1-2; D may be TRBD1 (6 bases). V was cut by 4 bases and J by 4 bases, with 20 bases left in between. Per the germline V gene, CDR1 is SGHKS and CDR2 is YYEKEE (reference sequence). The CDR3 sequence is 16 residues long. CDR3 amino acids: CASSHPRGQLSYGYTF. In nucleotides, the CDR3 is TGTGCCAGCAGCCATCCACGCGGACAGCTCTCCTATGGCTACACCTTC.

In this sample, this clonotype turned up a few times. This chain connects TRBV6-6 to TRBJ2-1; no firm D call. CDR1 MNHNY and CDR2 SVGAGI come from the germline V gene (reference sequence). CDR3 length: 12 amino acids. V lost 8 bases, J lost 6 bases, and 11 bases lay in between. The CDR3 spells CASGRMVNEQFF. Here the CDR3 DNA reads TGTGCCAGCGGAAGGATGGTCAATGAGCAGTTCTTC.

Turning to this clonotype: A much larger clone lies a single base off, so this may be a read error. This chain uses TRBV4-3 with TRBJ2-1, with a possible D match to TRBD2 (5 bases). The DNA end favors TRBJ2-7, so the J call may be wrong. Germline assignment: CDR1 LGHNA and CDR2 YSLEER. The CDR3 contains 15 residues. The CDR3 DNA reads TGCGCCAGCAGCCAAGCTCTAGCCCCCCACAATGAGCAGTACTTC. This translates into CASSQALAPHNEQYF.

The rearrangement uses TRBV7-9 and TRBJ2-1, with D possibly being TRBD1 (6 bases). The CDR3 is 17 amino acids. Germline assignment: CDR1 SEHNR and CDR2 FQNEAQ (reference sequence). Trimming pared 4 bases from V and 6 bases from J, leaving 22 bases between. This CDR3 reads CASSSQPGPIRGNEQFF. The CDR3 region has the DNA TGTGCCAGCAGCTCCCAGCCCGGCCCTATCAGGGGCAATGAGCAGTTCTTC.

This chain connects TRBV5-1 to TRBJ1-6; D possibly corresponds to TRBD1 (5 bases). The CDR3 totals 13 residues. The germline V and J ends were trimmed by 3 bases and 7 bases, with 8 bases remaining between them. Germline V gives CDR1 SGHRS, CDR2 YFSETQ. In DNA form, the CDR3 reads TGCGCCAGCAGCTGGGGCACAAATTCACCCCTCCACTTT. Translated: CASSWGTNSPLHF.

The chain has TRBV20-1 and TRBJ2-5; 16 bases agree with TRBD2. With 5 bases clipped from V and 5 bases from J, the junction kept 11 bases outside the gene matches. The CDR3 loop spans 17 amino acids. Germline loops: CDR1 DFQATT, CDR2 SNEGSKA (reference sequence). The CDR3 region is CSADLKGLAGGLETQYF. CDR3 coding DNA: TGCAGTGCTGATCTAAAGGGACTAGCGGGGGGGCTGGAGACCCAGTACTTC.

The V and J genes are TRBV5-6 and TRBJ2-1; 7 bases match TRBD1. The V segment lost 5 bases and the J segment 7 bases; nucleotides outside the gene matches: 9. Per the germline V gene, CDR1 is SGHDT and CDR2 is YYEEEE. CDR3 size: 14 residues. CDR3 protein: CASSLRDSPNEQFF. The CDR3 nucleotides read TGTGCCAGCAGTCTCCGGGACAGCCCTAATGAGCAGTTCTTC.

CDR3 region: CASSFDPAGTYNEQFF. CDR3 nucleotide sequence: TGTGCCAGCAGTTTCGACCCAGCGGGGACCTACAATGAGCAGTTCTTC. This chain connects TRBV28 to TRBJ2-1; 7 bases align to TRBD2. The CDR3 consists of 16 residues. Trimming took 3 bases from V and 2 from J; bases not matched to a gene: 7. CDR1 and CDR2 from the germline V gene are MDHEN and SYDVKM.

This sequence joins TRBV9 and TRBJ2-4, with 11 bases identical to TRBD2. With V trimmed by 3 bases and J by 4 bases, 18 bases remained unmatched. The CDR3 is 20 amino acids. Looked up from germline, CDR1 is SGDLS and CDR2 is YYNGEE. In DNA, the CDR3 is TGTGCCAGCAGCGAGGGGGCTCCTACTAGCGGGGGCTACACGAAAAACATTCAGTACTTC. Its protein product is CASSEGAPTSGGYTKNIQYF.

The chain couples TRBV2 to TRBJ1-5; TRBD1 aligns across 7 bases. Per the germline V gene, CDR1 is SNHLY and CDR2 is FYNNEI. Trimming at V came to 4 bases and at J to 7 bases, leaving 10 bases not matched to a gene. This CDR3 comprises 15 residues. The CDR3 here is CASSGEGGKRQPQHF. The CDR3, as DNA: TGTGCCAGCAGTGGGGAAGGGGGCAAGCGGCAGCCCCAGCATTTT. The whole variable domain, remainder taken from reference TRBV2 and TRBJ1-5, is EPEVTQTPSHQVTQMGQEVILRCVPISNHLYFYWYRQILGQKVEFLVSFYNNEISEKSEIFDDQFSVERPDGSNFTLKIRSTKLEDSAMYFCASSGEGGKRQPQHFGDGTRLSIL.

The CDR3 DNA sequence: TGCAGTGCTAGAGAACCCAGGACAGTGGACGAGCAGTACTTC. This gives the protein CSAREPRTVDEQYF. The chain has TRBV20-1 and TRBJ2-5; D possibly corresponds to TRBD1 (6 bases). The J call may be incorrect, as the DNA end agrees better with TRBJ2-7. The CDR3 runs to 14 residues. Germline assignment: CDR1 DFQATT and CDR2 SNEGSKA (reference sequence).

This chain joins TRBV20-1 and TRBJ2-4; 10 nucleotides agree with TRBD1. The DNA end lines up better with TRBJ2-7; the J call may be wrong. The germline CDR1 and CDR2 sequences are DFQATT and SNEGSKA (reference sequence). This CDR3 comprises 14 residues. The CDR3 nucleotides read TGCAGTGCTAGAGATGGACAGGGGGTCCGCGAGCAGTACTTC. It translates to CSARDGQGVREQYF.

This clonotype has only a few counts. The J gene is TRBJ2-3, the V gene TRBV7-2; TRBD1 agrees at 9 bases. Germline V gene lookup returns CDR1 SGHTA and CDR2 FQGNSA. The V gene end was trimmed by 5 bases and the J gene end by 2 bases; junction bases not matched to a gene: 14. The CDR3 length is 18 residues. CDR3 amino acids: CASSTISGTGLNTDTQYF. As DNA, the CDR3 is TGTGCCAGCAGCACTATTAGTGGGACAGGGTTAAACACAGATACGCAGTATTTT.

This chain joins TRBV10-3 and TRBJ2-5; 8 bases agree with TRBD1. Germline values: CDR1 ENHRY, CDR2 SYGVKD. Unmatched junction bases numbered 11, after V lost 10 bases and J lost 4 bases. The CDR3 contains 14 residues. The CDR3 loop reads CATQLRQGRETQYF. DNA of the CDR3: TGTGCCACCCAGCTCAGACAGGGGCGAGAGACCCAGTACTTC.

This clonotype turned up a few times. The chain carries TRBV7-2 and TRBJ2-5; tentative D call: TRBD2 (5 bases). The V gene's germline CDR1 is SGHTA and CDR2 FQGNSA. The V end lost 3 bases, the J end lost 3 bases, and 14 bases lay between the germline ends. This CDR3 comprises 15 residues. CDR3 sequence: CASSFTTAGKETQYF. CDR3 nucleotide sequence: TGTGCCAGCAGCTTTACCACGGCCGGGAAAGAGACCCAGTACTTC.

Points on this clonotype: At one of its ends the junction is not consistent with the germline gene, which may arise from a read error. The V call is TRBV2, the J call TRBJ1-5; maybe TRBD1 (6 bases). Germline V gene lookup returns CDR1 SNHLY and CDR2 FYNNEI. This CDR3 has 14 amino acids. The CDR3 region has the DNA TGTGCCAGCAGCCTGTACAGGGTAAATCGGCCCCAGCATTTT. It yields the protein CASSLYRVNRPQHF.

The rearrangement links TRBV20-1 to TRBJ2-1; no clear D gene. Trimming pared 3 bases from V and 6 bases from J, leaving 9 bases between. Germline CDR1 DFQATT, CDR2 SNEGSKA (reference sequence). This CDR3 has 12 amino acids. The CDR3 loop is CSARYIRNEQFF. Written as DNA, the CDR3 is TGCAGTGCTAGGTACATTCGCAATGAGCAGTTCTTC.

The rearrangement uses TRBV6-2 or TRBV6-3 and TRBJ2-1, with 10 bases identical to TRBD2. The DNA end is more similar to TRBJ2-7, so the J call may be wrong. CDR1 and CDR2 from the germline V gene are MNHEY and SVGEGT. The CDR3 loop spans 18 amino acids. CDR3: CASSYLLLAGDSYNEQYF. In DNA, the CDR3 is TGTGCCAGCAGTTATCTGTTGCTAGCGGGGGACTCCTACAATGAGCAGTACTTC.

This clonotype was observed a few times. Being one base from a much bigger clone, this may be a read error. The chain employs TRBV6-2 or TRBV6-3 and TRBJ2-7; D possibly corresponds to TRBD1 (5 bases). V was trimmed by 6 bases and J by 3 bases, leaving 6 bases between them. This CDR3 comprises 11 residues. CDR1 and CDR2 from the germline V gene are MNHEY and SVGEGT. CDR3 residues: CASRQVYEQYF. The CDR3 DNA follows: TGTGCCAGCAGACAGGTCTACGAGCAGTACTTC.

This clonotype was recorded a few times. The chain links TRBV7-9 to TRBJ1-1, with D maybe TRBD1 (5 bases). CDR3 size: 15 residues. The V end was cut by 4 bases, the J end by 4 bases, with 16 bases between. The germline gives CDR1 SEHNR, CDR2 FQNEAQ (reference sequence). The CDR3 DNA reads TGTGCCAGCAGCTCGGGGACTGCGTTGACCACTGAAGCTTTCTTT. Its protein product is CASSSGTALTTEAFF.

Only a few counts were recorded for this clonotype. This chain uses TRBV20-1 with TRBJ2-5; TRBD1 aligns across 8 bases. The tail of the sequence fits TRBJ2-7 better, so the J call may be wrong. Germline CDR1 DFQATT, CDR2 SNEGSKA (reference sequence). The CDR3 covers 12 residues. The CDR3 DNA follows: TGCAGTGCTACCAAACAGGGGGGCGAGCAGTACTTC. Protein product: CSATKQGGEQYF.

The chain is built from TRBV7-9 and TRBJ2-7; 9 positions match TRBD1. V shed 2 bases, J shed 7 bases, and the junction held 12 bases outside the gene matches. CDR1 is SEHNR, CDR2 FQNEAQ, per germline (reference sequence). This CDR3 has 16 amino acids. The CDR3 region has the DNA TGTGCCAGCAGCTTAAGAGGGACAGGGAGGACGCGGGAGCAGTACTTC. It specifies CASSLRGTGRTREQYF. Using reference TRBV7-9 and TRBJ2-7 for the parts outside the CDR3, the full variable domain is DTGVSQNPRHKITKRGQNVTFRCDPISEHNRLYWYRQTLGQGPEFLTYFQNEAQLEKSRLLSDRFSAERPKGSFSTLEIQRTEQGDSAMYLCASSLRGTGRTREQYFGPGTRLTVT.

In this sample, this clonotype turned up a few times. CDR3 protein: CASSSPTVVQETQYF. CDR3 sequence (DNA): TGTGCCAGCAGTTCCCCGACTGTCGTCCAAGAGACCCAGTACTTC. The V call is TRBV6-2 or TRBV6-3, the J call TRBJ2-5; D unclear. The CDR3 length is 15 residues. Germline CDR1 reads MNHEY; CDR2 reads SVGEGT. V was pared by 4 bases and J by 1 base, with 13 bases between.

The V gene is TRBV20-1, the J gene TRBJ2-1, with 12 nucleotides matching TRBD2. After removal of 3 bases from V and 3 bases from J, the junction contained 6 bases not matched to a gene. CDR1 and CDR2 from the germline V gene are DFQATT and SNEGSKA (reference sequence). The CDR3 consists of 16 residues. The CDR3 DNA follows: TGCAGTGCTAGTACCCTAGCGGGGGGGTTCTACAATGAGCAGTTCTTC. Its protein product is CSASTLAGGFYNEQFF.

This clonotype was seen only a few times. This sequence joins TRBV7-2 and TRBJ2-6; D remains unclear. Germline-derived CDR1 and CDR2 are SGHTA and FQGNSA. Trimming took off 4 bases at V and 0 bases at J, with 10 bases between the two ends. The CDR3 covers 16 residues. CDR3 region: CASSSSGDSGANVLTF. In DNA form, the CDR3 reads TGTGCCAGCAGCTCCTCAGGAGACTCTGGGGCCAACGTCCTGACTTTC.

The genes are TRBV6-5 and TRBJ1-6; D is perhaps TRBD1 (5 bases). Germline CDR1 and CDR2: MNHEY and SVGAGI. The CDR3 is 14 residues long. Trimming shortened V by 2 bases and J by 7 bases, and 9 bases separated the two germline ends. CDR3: CASSYRQINSPLHF. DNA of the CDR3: TGTGCCAGCAGTTACAGACAGATCAATTCACCCCTCCACTTT.

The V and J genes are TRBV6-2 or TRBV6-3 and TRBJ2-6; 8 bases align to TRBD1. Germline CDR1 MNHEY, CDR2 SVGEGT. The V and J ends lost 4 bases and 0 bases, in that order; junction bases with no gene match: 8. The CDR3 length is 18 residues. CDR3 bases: TGTGCCAGCAGTTTACCGGGACAGGCCTACTCTGGGGCCAACGTCCTGACTTTC. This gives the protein CASSLPGQAYSGANVLTF.

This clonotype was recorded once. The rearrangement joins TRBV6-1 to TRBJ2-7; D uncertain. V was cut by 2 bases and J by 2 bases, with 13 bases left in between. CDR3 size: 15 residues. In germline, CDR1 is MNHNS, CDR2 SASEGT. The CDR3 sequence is CASSERKGPAYEQYF. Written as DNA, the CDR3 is TGTGCCAGCAGTGAAAGGAAAGGGCCGGCCTACGAGCAGTACTTC.

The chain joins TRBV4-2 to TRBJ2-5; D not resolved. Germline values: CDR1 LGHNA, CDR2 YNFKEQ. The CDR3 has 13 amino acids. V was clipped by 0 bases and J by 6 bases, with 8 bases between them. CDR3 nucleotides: TGTGCCAGCAGCCAAGATCGTTTGAAGACCCAGTACTTC. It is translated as CASSQDRLKTQYF.

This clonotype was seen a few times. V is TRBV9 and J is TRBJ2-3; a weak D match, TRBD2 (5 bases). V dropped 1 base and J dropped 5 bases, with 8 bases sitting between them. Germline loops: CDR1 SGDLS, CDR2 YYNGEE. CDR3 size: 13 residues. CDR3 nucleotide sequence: TGTGCCAGCAGCGTAAGCAGCGGAGATACGCAGTATTTT. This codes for CASSVSSGDTQYF.